The 28 T cell receptor beta chains listed next were all sequenced from one sample in a study of cytomegalovirus exposure and HLA in healthy donors. The PCR contained 60 Vbeta and 13 Jbeta primers. Produced via immunoSEQ multiplex PCR; TCRdb's table is partial and in-frame only. The table records under 110,000 clones, roughly 77% of them present only once. Source material: PBMCs. The receptors stem from a man aged 40-49 years in good health and CMV-seronegative.

The CDR3 sequence: CASSYVDSSDTQYF. Written as DNA, the CDR3 is TGTGCCAGCAGTTACGTCGACAGTTCAGATACGCAGTATTTT. The chain has TRBV6-6 and TRBJ2-3, with D maybe TRBD1 (5 bases). The CDR3 has 14 residues. In germline, CDR1 is MNHNY, CDR2 SVGAGI (reference sequence). The germline V and J ends were trimmed by 2 bases and 4 bases, with 10 bases remaining between them.

The J gene is TRBJ2-4, the V gene TRBV2, with D unresolved. With 2 bases removed from V and 3 bases from J, the gap between germline ends came to 14 bases. The germline CDR1 and CDR2 sequences are SNHLY and FYNNEI. This CDR3 comprises 16 residues. CDR3 DNA sequence: TGTGCCAGCAGTGAAATGTCTCCGGCAGGCAAAAACATTCAGTACTTC. As protein: CASSEMSPAGKNIQYF. The entire variable domain, with the rest obtained from reference TRBV2 and TRBJ2-4, is as follows: EPEVTQTPSHQVTQMGQEVILRCVPISNHLYFYWYRQILGQKVEFLVSFYNNEISEKSEIFDDQFSVERPDGSNFTLKIRSTKLEDSAMYFCASSEMSPAGKNIQYFGAGTRLSVL.

The CDR3 bases are TGTGCCAGCAGCCAGGACAGGGGGGTGACCGGGGAGCTGTTTTTT. Amino acid sequence: CASSQDRGVTGELFF. This rearrangement joins TRBV5-4 to TRBJ2-2; 10 nucleotides line up with TRBD1. The germline V gene encodes CDR1 SGHNT and CDR2 YYREEE (reference sequence). V lost 4 bases, J lost 5 bases, and 5 bases stayed unmatched. The CDR3 sequence is 15 residues long.

V usage is TRBV7-2 and J usage is TRBJ2-7; TRBD1 matches at 11 bases. The J segment lost 2 bases and the V segment lost 5 bases, leaving 2 bases of the junction unmatched. The CDR3 is 14 amino acids. Germline V gives CDR1 SGHTA, CDR2 FQGNSA. The CDR3 reads CASSTGQGAYEQYF. As DNA, the CDR3 is TGTGCCAGCAGCACGGGACAGGGGGCCTACGAGCAGTACTTC.

V and J are TRBV19 and TRBJ2-5; 10 nucleotides align to TRBD2. The DNA end lines up better with TRBJ2-7; the J call may be wrong. The length of the CDR3 is 13 residues. Germline-derived CDR1 and CDR2 are LNHDA and SQIVND (reference sequence). CDR3 DNA: TGTGCCAGTAGTACAGCGGGGGGGCGCGAGCAGTACTTC. Translating it yields CASSTAGGREQYF.

This sequence joins TRBV7-2 and TRBJ1-4, with TRBD1 matching over 8 bases. CDR1 is SGHTA and CDR2 is FQGNSA in the germline V gene. The junction had 3 bases not matched to a gene; V was cut back by 5 bases and J by 1 base. The CDR3 consists of 15 residues. CDR3 sequence (DNA): TGTGCCAGCAGCCCAGACAGGGGAACTAATGAAAAACTGTTTTTT. Translation: CASSPDRGTNEKLFF.

The chain recombines TRBV19 with TRBJ2-2; 9 positions agree with TRBD1. The trim removed 5 bases at V and 6 bases at J, leaving 10 bases unmatched. CDR1 and CDR2 (germline): LNHDA, SQIVND (reference sequence). The CDR3 runs to 16 residues. CDR3 DNA sequence: TGTGCCAGTAGTTCGTCCCGGGACAGGGCACCCGGGGAGCTGTTTTTT. Amino acids: CASSSSRDRAPGELFF.

This clone was seen only once. The gene calls are TRBV29-1 and TRBJ2-1, with TRBD1 matching over 10 bases. This CDR3 is built from 12 residues. CDR1 is SQVTM, CDR2 ANQGSEA, per germline. After removal of 4 bases from V and 6 bases from J, the junction contained 0 bases not matched to a gene. CDR3 loop: CSVGDRGNEQFF. The CDR3, as DNA: TGCAGCGTTGGGGACAGGGGCAATGAGCAGTTCTTC.

The chain employs TRBV11-2 and TRBJ2-3; 8 positions match TRBD2. Germline trimming cut 9 bases from V and 6 bases from J; bases unmatched to any gene: 11. CDR1 and CDR2 (germline): SGHAT, FQNNGV. This CDR3 comprises 14 residues. In DNA form, the CDR3 reads TGTGCCAGTGCTCCGGGACTAGATGGGGATACGCAGTATTTT. Its protein product is CASAPGLDGDTQYF.

The rearrangement joins TRBV5-1 to TRBJ2-5; 8 nucleotides align to TRBD1. This CDR3 region has 13 residues. Germline trimming cut 3 bases from V and 5 bases from J; bases unmatched to any gene: 3. Germline CDR1 is SGHRS and CDR2 is YFSETQ. Written as DNA, the CDR3 is TGCGCCAGCAGCTCGGACAGGGAGGAGACCCAGTACTTC. This sequence encodes CASSSDREETQYF.

This clone has more than one count but fewer than ten. The rearrangement uses TRBV5-1 and TRBJ2-7; D is ambiguous. Deletions cut 5 bases from V and 3 bases from J, with 12 bases between. The germline V gene has CDR1 SGHRS and CDR2 YFSETQ. The CDR3 has 13 amino acids. The CDR3 sequence: CASSINFGYEQYF. The DNA of the CDR3 is TGCGCCAGCAGTATAAACTTTGGCTACGAGCAGTACTTC. Filled out from reference TRBV5-1 and TRBJ2-7, the complete variable domain reads KAGVTQTPRYLIKTRGQQVTLSCSPISGHRSVSWYQQTPGQGLQFLFEYFSETQRNKGNFPGRFSGRQFSNSRSEMNVSTLELGDSALYLCASSINFGYEQYFGPGTRLTVT.

The CDR3 region has the DNA TGTGCCAGCAGAGGGGACAGGCCACGGGGGAACTATGGCTACACCTTC. It yields the protein CASRGDRPRGNYGYTF. The chain couples TRBV2 to TRBJ1-2, with 8 bases matching TRBD1. Germline loops: CDR1 SNHLY, CDR2 FYNNEI. With V trimmed by 6 bases and J by 2 bases, 11 bases remained unmatched. The CDR3 is 16 residues long.

The chain employs TRBV7-2 and TRBJ2-5; D is perhaps TRBD2 (7 bases). The germline CDR1 and CDR2 sequences are SGHTA and FQGNSA. This CDR3 is 15 amino acids long. Trimming took off 5 bases at V and 5 bases at J, with 18 bases between the two ends. The CDR3 bases are TGTGCCAGCAGCACCCTCCCGGGGGGCCAGGAGACCCAGTACTTC. It encodes CASSTLPGGQETQYF.

The chain has TRBV6-6 and TRBJ1-5; D ambiguous. Trimming left V 2 bases short and J 6 bases short, with 8 bases between. The CDR3 totals 13 residues. Germline CDR1 and CDR2: MNHNY and SVGAGI (reference sequence). The CDR3 DNA sequence: TGTGCCAGCAGTTACAGGGAGAGTCAGCCCCAGCATTTT. Amino acids: CASSYRESQPQHF.

The V gene is TRBV7-9, the J gene TRBJ1-5, with TRBD1 matching over 7 bases. The trim removed 4 bases at V and 6 bases at J, leaving 9 bases unmatched. The CDR3 covers 15 residues. Germline V gene sequence: CDR1 SEHNR, CDR2 FQNEAQ (reference sequence). Here the CDR3 DNA reads TGTGCCAGCAGCTCGAGTCGACAGGGATCTCAGCCCCAGCATTTT. Translated: CASSSSRQGSQPQHF.

This chain uses TRBV20-1 with TRBJ1-2, with TRBD1 identical over 10 bases. With V trimmed by 5 bases and J by 7 bases, 1 base remained unmatched. This CDR3 comprises 11 residues. The germline V gene encodes CDR1 DFQATT and CDR2 SNEGSKA (reference sequence). The CDR3 DNA reads TGCAGTGCTGGGACAGGGGCTGGCTACACCTTC. Amino acids: CSAGTGAGYTF.

The chain recombines TRBV2 with TRBJ2-7; the D gene is possibly TRBD1 (6 bases). This CDR3 region has 12 residues. From germline, CDR1 is SNHLY and CDR2 FYNNEI. The germline V and J ends were trimmed by 7 bases and 2 bases, with 9 bases remaining between them. Here the CDR3 reads CASNRQAYEQYF. CDR3 sequence (DNA): TGTGCCAGCAACCGACAGGCCTACGAGCAGTACTTC. Drawing the rest from reference TRBV2 and TRBJ2-7, the complete variable domain is EPEVTQTPSHQVTQMGQEVILRCVPISNHLYFYWYRQILGQKVEFLVSFYNNEISEKSEIFDDQFSVERPDGSNFTLKIRSTKLEDSAMYFCASNRQAYEQYFGPGTRLTVT.

The rearrangement joins TRBV7-2 to TRBJ2-3; TRBD2 is a possible D gene (7 bases). This CDR3 is 16 amino acids long. CDR1 and CDR2 from the germline V gene are SGHTA and FQGNSA. V lost 2 bases and J lost 6, with 18 bases in between. The CDR3 bases are TGTGCCAGCAGCTTAAGGTGGGGGGGCCAGATCGATACGCAGTATTTT. Protein product: CASSLRWGGQIDTQYF.

J is TRBJ1-2 and V is TRBV5-4; TRBD1 is a possible D gene (6 bases). The V gene lost 4 bases and the J gene lost 4 bases, with 11 bases spanning the gap. This CDR3 contains 13 residues. CDR1 and CDR2 from the germline V gene are SGHNT and YYREEE (reference sequence). The CDR3 here is CASSLTGSYGYTF. CDR3 DNA sequence: TGTGCCAGCAGCCTTACAGGGAGCTATGGCTACACCTTC.

J is TRBJ1-1 and V is TRBV19; TRBD1 might be the D (6 bases). With 5 bases removed from V and 3 bases from J, the gap between germline ends came to 10 bases. CDR3 length equals 13 residues. Germline V gene lookup returns CDR1 LNHDA and CDR2 SQIVND (reference sequence). In DNA form, the CDR3 reads TGTGCCAGTAGTCTACAGGGAGACACTGAAGCTTTCTTT. Protein product: CASSLQGDTEAFF.

The chain combines TRBV6-1 with TRBJ2-3; D is undetermined. CDR1 and CDR2 (germline): MNHNS, SASEGT. The length of the CDR3 is 15 residues. Trimming left V 5 bases short and J 2 bases short, with 14 bases between. DNA of the CDR3: TGTGCCAGCAGTCTGACCGAGCGTCACACAGATACGCAGTATTTT. Amino acid sequence: CASSLTERHTDTQYF.

The V gene is TRBV5-1, the J gene TRBJ2-7; TRBD1 matches 11 bases. The CDR3 runs to 14 residues. V lost 3 bases and J lost 5; bases outside the gene matches: 4. The germline CDR1 and CDR2 sequences are SGHRS and YFSETQ. In DNA form, the CDR3 reads TGCGCCAGCAGCTGGACAGGGGGCTCAGACGAGCAGTACTTC. This translates into CASSWTGGSDEQYF.

V usage is TRBV7-8 and J usage is TRBJ1-5; perhaps TRBD1 as D (6 bases). In germline, CDR1 is SGHVS, CDR2 FQNEAQ. Trimming removed 2 bases from V and 4 bases from J, with 15 bases in between. This CDR3 is 16 amino acids long. The CDR3 bases are TGTGCCAGCAGCTTAAGTAGTTCAGGGGTTAATCAGCCCCAGCATTTT. It codes for CASSLSSSGVNQPQHF. The complete variable domain, with remaining parts taken from reference TRBV7-8 and TRBJ1-5, reads GAGVSQSPRYKVAKRGQDVALRCDPISGHVSLFWYQQALGQGPEFLTYFQNEAQLDKSGLPSDRFFAERPEGSVSTLKIQRTQQEDSAVYLCASSLSSSGVNQPQHFGDGTRLSIL.

The chain uses TRBV5-1 and TRBJ1-2; D perhaps matches TRBD1 (5 bases). The germline V gene has CDR1 SGHRS and CDR2 YFSETQ. The V and J ends lost 7 bases and 5 bases respectively, with 12 bases between them. The CDR3 extends over 12 amino acids. CDR3 protein: CASAGGGYGYTF. The CDR3 region has the DNA TGCGCCAGCGCTGGGGGGGGATATGGCTACACCTTC.

The chain links TRBV2 to TRBJ2-7; maybe TRBD2 (6 bases). The germline gives CDR1 SNHLY, CDR2 FYNNEI. V dropped 8 bases and J dropped 9 bases, with 17 bases sitting between them. CDR3 length: 12 residues. CDR3 in DNA: TGTGCCAGCGAGACTAGTGGCGGGCGGCAGTACTTC. Its translation: CASETSGGRQYF.

The rearrangement links TRBV27 to TRBJ2-7, with 12 bases that match TRBD1. J gave up 8 bases and V 5 bases, and 7 bases lay outside the gene matches. The CDR3 consists of 14 residues. Germline loops: CDR1 MNHEY, CDR2 SMNVEV (reference sequence). Here the CDR3 reads CASSGNRDRGQQYF. DNA for the CDR3: TGTGCCAGCAGTGGGAACCGGGACAGGGGGCAGCAGTACTTC.

The J gene is TRBJ1-1, the V gene TRBV29-1; possible D gene TRBD1, 5 bases. The CDR3 is made up of 14 amino acids. The germline V gene has CDR1 SQVTM and CDR2 ANQGSEA. V was trimmed by 3 bases and J by 0 bases, leaving 11 bases between them. The CDR3 reads CSVDPGLLNTEAFF. The CDR3 DNA follows: TGCAGCGTTGATCCAGGGCTCTTGAACACTGAAGCTTTCTTT.

This chain uses TRBV19 with TRBJ1-2; perhaps TRBD1 as D (5 bases). This CDR3 contains 13 residues. CDR1 and CDR2 (germline): LNHDA, SQIVND (reference sequence). Trimming pared 5 bases from V and 5 bases from J, leaving 12 bases between. CDR3 sequence: CASSPGLRYGYTF. As DNA, the CDR3 is TGTGCCAGTAGTCCGGGACTAAGGTATGGCTACACCTTC.